This T cell receptor beta chain is from a study of human T cells and chemical hapten exposure. General study findings and limits: DPC sensitization produced no change in TCRs with frequency above 1 in 1000.

TCRdb used MiXCR to reprocess the RACE reads, holding one entry per CDR3 protein. This sample carries 85,000 to 95,000 distinct CDR3 sequences, approximately 8.2% of them seen once, and the ten largest clones take about 3%. This clonotype was picked up a small number of times. Its antigen is unidentified. The CDR3 is 16 residues long. CDR1 and CDR2 (germline): SGHVS, FQNEAQ. Trimming removed 2 bases at V and 1 base at J, with 12 bases between. The time point is: healthy volunteer bleed at 2 weeks. Total RNA was isolated from whole blood that had not been fractionated. This TCR was sampled from a female donor in good health. Some clones in this sample may be carry-over from other donors' samples. Sample: whole blood. V is TRBV7-8 and J is TRBJ2-1, with a weak D call TRBD2 (6 bases). The CDR3 spells CASSLLGGISYNEQFF. The DNA of the CDR3 is TGTGCCAGCAGCTTACTCGGCGGGATTTCCTACAATGAGCAGTTCTTC.